This TCR beta chain comes out of a study of OX40 agonist ivuxolimab in advanced cancers. Study-level background: Intravenous ivuxolimab at 0.01 to 10 mg/kg was given to patients every 2 weeks. Three dose-escalation patients had partial responses: one with hepatocellular carcinoma and two with cutaneous melanoma. Findings and caveats of the study: Nonresponders included some who also had low normalized T-cell clonal expansion. Among the lowest peripheral clonal expansion occurred in 0.1-3.0 mg/kg partial responders.

Libraries were prepared by immunoSEQ multiplex PCR; TCRdb keeps only in-frame clonotypes and omits some of them. The table includes 38,000 or so clones, about 89% detected once. Notes on this clone: No antigen is known for it.

V lost 0 bases and J lost 6, with 21 bases in between. Germline-derived CDR1 and CDR2 are WNHNN and SYGVQD (reference sequence). This CDR3 comprises 17 residues. This specimen consisted of CD4+ or CD8+ T cells sorted from blood, obtained in a trial of the OX40 agonist ivuxolimab. This clonotype was obtained from an adult with an advanced solid tumor such as melanoma, head and neck, liver or kidney cancer. The chain employs TRBV10-1 and TRBJ2-7; no definite D call. The CDR3 DNA reads as TGCGCCAGCAGTGAGTCGATTACGAGCCCGAACGTGGGCGAGCAGTACTTC. Its translation is CASSESITSPNVGEQYF.